A single T cell receptor (beta chain) is shown here with its context. Its matching antigen is unknown. The treatment is: randomized to nivolumab then ipilimumab (arm A) or the reverse (arm B). This sample was included in a study of sequential checkpoint blockade in melanoma. Study outcomes and limitations: In arm A, pretreatment tumor clonality was associated with response. Rising tumor T-cell fraction and clonality meant about 30 times likelier benefit.

This CDR3 spans 13 amino acids. The V gene lost 3 bases and the J gene lost 3 bases, with 9 bases spanning the gap. The germline V gene encodes CDR1 SQVTM and CDR2 ANQGSEA. The assay was immunoSEQ multiplex PCR, and TCRdb's table has in-frame clones only and misses some. The sample yields a few thousand clones, 25% to 35% seen once. The TCR was taken from a human donor with melanoma. Sequenced here: tumor tissue (inferred from file names), sampled from a patient given nivolumab and ipilimumab in sequence. V usage is TRBV29-1 and J usage is TRBJ1-3; D is unclear. The CDR3 DNA is TGCAGCGTTGAGACCTGGGATGGAAACACCATATATTTT. It is translated as CSVETWDGNTIYF.